The 18 T cell receptor beta chains reported below all come from one sample, sequenced in a study of OX40 agonist ivuxolimab in advanced cancers. The data were produced by immunoSEQ multiplex PCR, yet TCRdb's version contains in-frame clones alone and is incomplete. This sample has about 150,000 clones, with 90% found just once. The sequencing here drew on CD4+ or CD8+ T cells sorted from blood, taken in a trial of the OX40 agonist ivuxolimab. The receptors were gathered from an adult with an advanced solid tumor such as melanoma, head and neck, liver or kidney cancer.

This chain links TRBV23-1 with TRBJ2-1; tentative D call: TRBD2 (8 bases). TRBV23-1 is marked as an open reading frame, function uncertain. The CDR3 is 15 residues long. Trimming removed 4 bases from V and 6 bases from J, with 16 bases in between. The CDR3 sequence is CASSPGLGGPNEQFF. CDR3 nucleotides: TGCGCCAGCAGTCCGGGACTAGGGGGCCCCAATGAGCAGTTCTTC.

The chain recombines TRBV30 with TRBJ2-2; no definite D call. The V end lost 0 bases, the J end lost 6 bases, and 8 bases lay between the germline ends. The CDR3 has 13 residues. The germline CDR1 and CDR2 sequences are GTSNPN and SVGIG (reference sequence). The CDR3 DNA is TGTGCCTGGAGTGTTTGGGGTTCCGGGGAGCTGTTTTTT. Its protein is CAWSVWGSGELFF.

This rearrangement joins TRBV11-2 to TRBJ2-1; D unclear. V was cut by 6 bases and J by 4 bases, with 10 bases left in between. The CDR3 totals 13 residues. The germline V gene has CDR1 SGHAT and CDR2 FQNNGV. As DNA, the CDR3 is TGTGCCAGCAGTACCTCTCCGTACAATGAGCAGTTCTTC. This encodes CASSTSPYNEQFF.

The J gene is TRBJ1-5, the V gene TRBV11-2; perhaps TRBD1 as D (6 bases). This CDR3 contains 18 residues. Per germline, CDR1 SGHAT and CDR2 FQNNGV. The germline V and J ends were trimmed by 5 bases and 3 bases, with 23 bases remaining between them. CDR3 sequence reads: CASSRNALGTGINQPQHF. CDR3 DNA sequence: TGTGCCAGCAGCCGAAATGCTTTGGGAACAGGGATCAATCAGCCCCAGCATTTT. Looking up the rest from reference TRBV11-2 and TRBJ1-5 gives the full variable domain: EAGVAQSPRYKIIEKRQSVAFWCNPISGHATLYWYQQILGQGPKLLIQFQNNGVVDDSQLPKDRFSAERLKGVDSTLKIQPAKLEDSAVYLCASSRNALGTGINQPQHFGDGTRLSIL.

This clone was recorded only once. The rearrangement uses TRBV7-9 and TRBJ2-1; D perhaps matches TRBD1 (6 bases). CDR1 is SEHNR, CDR2 FQNEAQ, per germline (reference sequence). Between the trimmed V and J ends, which lost 5 bases and 5 bases, there was a span of 19 bases. The CDR3 is 16 residues long. The CDR3, as DNA: TGTGCCAGCAGCAATGATGACAGGTCCTTTAACAATGAGCAGTTCTTC. It is translated as CASSNDDRSFNNEQFF.

V usage is TRBV18 and J usage is TRBJ1-1, with 7 positions matching TRBD1. Germline assignment: CDR1 KGHSH and CDR2 LQKENI. The CDR3 loop spans 15 amino acids. Germline trimming cut 2 bases from V and 4 bases from J; bases unmatched to any gene: 7. CDR3 residues: CASSPTGTESTEAFF. The CDR3, as DNA: TGTGCCAGCTCACCAACCGGGACAGAGAGCACTGAAGCTTTCTTT.

DNA of the CDR3: TGTGCCAGCAGCCTCATCAGGGAATCTGAAGCTTTCTTT. It translates to CASSLIRESEAFF. The rearrangement links TRBV11-2 to TRBJ1-1, with D possibly TRBD1 on 5 matching bases. With 5 bases removed from V and 6 bases from J, the gap between germline ends came to 13 bases. CDR1 and CDR2 from the germline V gene are SGHAT and FQNNGV. The CDR3 runs to 13 residues.

V and J are TRBV18 and TRBJ1-5; 7 bases map to TRBD1. Unmatched junction bases numbered 5, after V lost 6 bases and J lost 9 bases. This CDR3 contains 12 residues. Germline CDR1 and CDR2: KGHSH and LQKENI. The CDR3 DNA is TGTGCCAGCTCGCCGCAGGGGGGGCCCCAGCATTTT. The encoded protein is CASSPQGGPQHF.

CDR3 coding DNA: TGTGCCAGTAGTATGGGCAGAAGCTCTGGAAACACCATATATTTT. Its translation: CASSMGRSSGNTIYF. V is TRBV19 and J is TRBJ1-3; D is ambiguous. Germline V gene lookup returns CDR1 LNHDA and CDR2 SQIVND (reference sequence). With 3 bases removed from V and 0 bases from J, the gap between germline ends came to 9 bases. The CDR3 loop spans 15 amino acids. Full variable domain (missing parts from reference TRBV19 and TRBJ1-3): DGGITQSPKYLFRKEGQNVTLSCEQNLNHDAMYWYRQDPGQGLRLIYYSQIVNDFQKGDIAEGYSVSREKKESFPLTVTSAQKNPTAFYLCASSMGRSSGNTIYFGEGSWLTVV.

This chain connects TRBV2 to TRBJ1-1, with D uncertain. Trimming left V 4 bases short and J 1 base short, with 10 bases between. From germline, CDR1 is SNHLY and CDR2 FYNNEI. This CDR3 region has 14 residues. CDR3: CASSAAARNTEAFF. The CDR3 nucleotides read TGTGCCAGCAGTGCGGCAGCCCGGAACACTGAAGCTTTCTTT. The whole variable domain, remainder taken from reference TRBV2 and TRBJ1-1, is EPEVTQTPSHQVTQMGQEVILRCVPISNHLYFYWYRQILGQKVEFLVSFYNNEISEKSEIFDDQFSVERPDGSNFTLKIRSTKLEDSAMYFCASSAAARNTEAFFGQGTRLTVV.

The chain links TRBV21-1 to TRBJ1-4. TRBV21-1 represents a pseudogene. There are 12 residues in the CDR3. The chain's CDR3 is CASSKANEKLFF. The CDR3 region has the DNA TGTGCCAGCAGCAAAGCCAATGAAAAACTGTTTTTT.

The chain employs TRBV7-9 and TRBJ1-1, with D uncertain. The ends were cut back, 1 base at V and 0 bases at J, with 9 bases in the middle. The CDR3 is made up of 15 amino acids. The germline gives CDR1 SEHNR, CDR2 FQNEAQ (reference sequence). The DNA of the CDR3 is TGTGCCAGCAGCTTAGAGGTCGGCCTGAACACTGAAGCTTTCTTT. Encoded protein: CASSLEVGLNTEAFF.

The chain combines TRBV7-9 with TRBJ2-3; D unclear. Germline assignment: CDR1 SEHNR and CDR2 FQNEAQ (reference sequence). The V end lost 3 bases, the J end lost 3 bases, and 4 bases lay between the germline ends. The length of the CDR3 is 12 residues. The CDR3 loop is CASSLRTDTQYF. CDR3 DNA sequence: TGTGCCAGCAGCTTGAGAACAGATACGCAGTATTTT.

This chain joins TRBV5-1 and TRBJ1-1; D is possibly TRBD1 (5 bases). V was clipped by 0 bases and J by 2 bases, with 14 bases between them. The CDR3 is made up of 16 amino acids. Germline CDR1 is SGHRS and CDR2 is YFSETQ. Written as DNA, the CDR3 is TGCGCCAGCAGCTTGGGACGACAGAGACCAAACACTGAAGCTTTCTTT. As protein: CASSLGRQRPNTEAFF.

V and J are TRBV6-6 and TRBJ2-1, with TRBD1 as a possible D gene (6 bases). CDR3 length: 15 amino acids. Germline CDR1 is MNHNY and CDR2 is SVGAGI (reference sequence). V gave up 6 bases and J gave up 0 bases, with 12 bases separating them. In nucleotides, the CDR3 is TGTGCCAGCAGACCGGACAGACTCTCCTACAATGAGCAGTTCTTC. It codes for CASRPDRLSYNEQFF.

This clone has only one observation. The chain joins TRBV18 to TRBJ1-4, with 7 positions matching TRBD1. V lost 1 base, J lost 2 bases, and 1 base stayed unmatched. Germline values: CDR1 KGHSH, CDR2 LQKENI. There are 15 residues in the CDR3. The CDR3 region has the DNA TGTGCCAGCTCACCACTCAGGGGGACTAATGAAAAACTGTTTTTT. It codes for CASSPLRGTNEKLFF.

The V call is TRBV7-9, the J call TRBJ1-4, with D perhaps matching TRBD1 (6 bases). V lost 5 bases and J 7 bases, leaving 17 bases between the germline ends. The CDR3 length is 15 residues. Germline V gene sequence: CDR1 SEHNR, CDR2 FQNEAQ (reference sequence). CDR3 residues: CASSPISGATEKLFF. CDR3 coding DNA: TGTGCCAGCAGCCCGATTTCAGGGGCGACTGAAAAACTGTTTTTT.

The chain recombines TRBV11-3 with TRBJ2-7; 7 bases agree with TRBD1. The CDR3 sequence is 14 residues long. Unmatched junction bases numbered 4, after V lost 1 base and J lost 4 bases. Germline CDR1 is SGHNT and CDR2 is YENEEA. Written as DNA, the CDR3 is TGTGCCAGCAGCTTAGGAGGGACAGCATACGAGCAGTACTTC. This sequence encodes CASSLGGTAYEQYF.